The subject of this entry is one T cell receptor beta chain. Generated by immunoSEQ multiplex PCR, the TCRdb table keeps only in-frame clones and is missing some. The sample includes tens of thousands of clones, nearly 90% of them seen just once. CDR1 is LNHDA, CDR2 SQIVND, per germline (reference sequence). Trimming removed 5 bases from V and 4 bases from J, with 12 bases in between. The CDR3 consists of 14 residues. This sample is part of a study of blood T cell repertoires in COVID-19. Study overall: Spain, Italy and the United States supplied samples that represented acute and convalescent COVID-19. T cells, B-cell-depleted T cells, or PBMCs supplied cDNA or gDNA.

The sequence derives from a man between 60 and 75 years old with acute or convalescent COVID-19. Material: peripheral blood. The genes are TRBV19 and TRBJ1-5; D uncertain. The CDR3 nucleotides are TGTGCCAGTAGTGTCACTGGGCCTAATCAGCCCCAGCATTTT. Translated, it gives CASSVTGPNQPQHF.